This is a list of T cell receptor beta chains from one sample in a study of blood T cell repertoires in COVID-19. The data were produced by immunoSEQ multiplex PCR, yet TCRdb's version contains in-frame clones alone and is incomplete. The sample shows tens of thousands of clones, approximately 87% of them seen only once. Sequencing used peripheral blood. These receptors all stem from a human donor in a cohort sampled during active COVID-19. CDR3s include the opening cysteine and the closing phenylalanine or tryptophan.

j_call: TRBJ2-2
v_call: TRBV18
cdr3_aa: CASSPPWPPGELFF

j_call: TRBJ2-3
v_call: TRBV7-3
cdr3_aa: CASSLQGARTDTQYF

j_call: TRBJ2-5
v_call: TRBV28
cdr3_aa: CASTNPGTSDQETQYF

j_call: TRBJ2-7
v_call: TRBV7-3
cdr3_aa: CASSPQGGYEQYF

j_call: TRBJ1-1
v_call: TRBV2
cdr3_aa: CASMRDRGQVNTEAFF

j_call: TRBJ1-4
v_call: TRBV5-5
cdr3_aa: CASSFPDSEKLFF

j_call: TRBJ1-5
v_call: TRBV19
cdr3_aa: CASSNSGQGSSNQPQHF

j_call: TRBJ1-2
v_call: TRBV6-5
cdr3_aa: CASSYSGQGGSGYTF

j_call: TRBJ2-3
v_call: TRBV10-3
cdr3_aa: CAISEGDRGQDTQYF

j_call: TRBJ2-2
v_call: TRBV6-2/TRBV6-3
cdr3_aa: CASSYGQVNTGELFF

j_call: TRBJ2-1
v_call: TRBV5-4
cdr3_aa: CASSRHSSLENEQFF

j_call: TRBJ1-5
v_call: TRBV19
cdr3_aa: CASTAGTGAQPQHF

j_call: TRBJ2-7
v_call: TRBV19
cdr3_aa: CASSPGQGAYEQYF

j_call: TRBJ2-1
v_call: TRBV6-4
cdr3_aa: CASSTEQGASYNEQFF

j_call: TRBJ2-5
v_call: TRBV19
cdr3_aa: CASSQQGNFQETQYF

j_call: TRBJ1-5
v_call: TRBV28
cdr3_aa: CASSGGKGARSNQPQHF

j_call: TRBJ2-7
v_call: TRBV7-9
cdr3_aa: CASSGTGGPPYEQYF

j_call: TRBJ2-6
v_call: TRBV5-4
cdr3_aa: CASSAGTDRSGANVLTF

j_call: TRBJ1-2
v_call: TRBV5-6
cdr3_aa: CASSLDPDRAYYGYTF

j_call: TRBJ2-3
v_call: TRBV10-3
cdr3_aa: CAISESRESTDTQYF

j_call: TRBJ2-1
v_call: TRBV5-1
cdr3_aa: CASSGGLDPFF

j_call: TRBJ1-5
v_call: TRBV27
cdr3_aa: CASARGQGALFNQPQHF

j_call: TRBJ1-2
v_call: TRBV28
cdr3_aa: CASSFSVGQGAYGYTF

j_call: TRBJ2-5
v_call: TRBV5-1
cdr3_aa: CASSRQGDEETQYF

j_call: TRBJ1-6
v_call: TRBV15
cdr3_aa: CATSRDAGSSSPLHF

j_call: TRBJ2-1
v_call: TRBV18
cdr3_aa: CASSPPLRLAGEFDEQFF